The following is a T cell receptor beta chain sequence with its context. What it recognizes is unknown. This CDR3 is built from 15 residues. V was cut by 6 bases and J by 6 bases, with 15 bases left in between. Looked up from germline, CDR1 is MNHEY and CDR2 is SMNVEV (reference sequence). The sample is drawn from a study of identical twins. TCRdb called the 5' RACE reads again in MiXCR, with one record for every CDR3 protein. In the table there are a few hundred thousand distinct CDR3 sequences, 18% of which are singletons. Study-level points and caveats: There were fewer insertions in abundant cord blood beta clonotypes, but memory repertoires showed no such pattern. Analyses of zero insertions could, in part, be confounded by invariant MAIT and iNKT cells.

The sample consisted of naive T cells sorted from blood. The chain combines TRBV27 with TRBJ1-6; D perhaps matches TRBD1 (6 bases). This receptor was identified in a man aged 50-59 years in good health. CDR3 loop: CASSQSDSGNSPLHF. In DNA, the CDR3 is TGTGCCAGCAGCCAATCGGACAGCGGTAATTCACCCCTCCACTTT.